These 9 T cell receptor beta chains were all obtained from the same sample, sequenced in a study of brain T cells in children with intractable seizures. Surgery cases with the highest brain T cell transcript signatures were chosen for sequencing. The data were produced by immunoSEQ multiplex PCR, yet TCRdb's version contains in-frame clones alone and is incomplete. This table has about 630 clones, 60% to 85% appearing once. The sequenced sample was resected brain tissue, obtained at surgery. Receptor source: a boy aged 5-17 years with tuberous sclerosis and intractable seizures.

The chain joins TRBV7-2 to TRBJ2-1, with 9 bases that match TRBD2. The CDR3 totals 16 residues. Germline V gene data show CDR1 as SGHTA and CDR2 as FQGNSA. Unmatched junction bases numbered 8, after V lost 5 bases and J lost 3 bases. The chain's CDR3 is CASSISAGGYYNEQFF. In DNA form, the CDR3 reads TGTGCCAGCAGCATCTCCGCGGGAGGGTACTACAATGAGCAGTTCTTC.

This clone was seen a few times. In DNA form, the CDR3 reads TGTGCCAGCAGCCAAGTTCACAGGGGGCTGGTGGGTGAAAAACTGTTTTTT. The encoded protein is CASSQVHRGLVGEKLFF. This chain joins TRBV14 and TRBJ1-4; 9 bases are shared with TRBD1. Trimming at V came to 1 base and at J to 7 bases, leaving 10 bases not matched to a gene. The CDR3 runs to 17 residues. Germline CDR1 is SGHDN and CDR2 is FVKESK.

V is TRBV6-4 and J is TRBJ2-2; TRBD2 agrees at 10 bases. Germline V gene data show CDR1 as MRHNA and CDR2 as SNTAGT. V was clipped by 4 bases and J by 1 base; unmatched bases: 0. This CDR3 is built from 15 residues. CDR3 in DNA: TGTGCCAGCAGTGCTAGCGGGGGGAACACCGGGGAGCTGTTTTTT. Translated, it gives CASSASGGNTGELFF.

V usage is TRBV5-5 and J usage is TRBJ2-3; D is undetermined. Germline values: CDR1 SGHKS, CDR2 YYEKEE (reference sequence). Trimming took 1 base from V and 0 from J, leaving 18 bases between them. The CDR3 is 18 amino acids. CDR3 amino acids: CASSLMPPTRASTDTQYF. CDR3 sequence (DNA): TGTGCCAGCAGCTTGATGCCGCCAACCCGTGCTAGCACAGATACGCAGTATTTT.

The chain is built from TRBV5-1 and TRBJ2-7; 12 bases align to TRBD1. Losses at the gene ends were 0 bases for V and 5 bases for J; bases not matched to a gene: 3. The CDR3 consists of 15 residues. The germline V gene has CDR1 SGHRS and CDR2 YFSETQ. CDR3 sequence (DNA): TGCGCCAGCAGCTTGGCCGGGACAGGGGGCCACGAGCAGTACTTC. This encodes CASSLAGTGGHEQYF.

This clone occurred a few times. The chain joins TRBV6-5 to TRBJ2-2; TRBD2 aligns across 10 bases. The V gene's germline CDR1 is MNHEY and CDR2 SVGAGI. The CDR3 length is 14 residues. The V segment lost 7 bases and the J segment 5 bases; nucleotides outside the gene matches: 4. CDR3 protein: CASTPLAGTGELFF. DNA for the CDR3: TGTGCCAGCACCCCACTAGCGGGGACCGGGGAGCTGTTTTTT.

The chain links TRBV28 to TRBJ2-7; D gene uncertain. In germline, CDR1 is MDHEN, CDR2 SYDVKM. The V and J ends lost 3 bases and 2 bases respectively, with 5 bases between them. The CDR3 length is 12 residues. CDR3 loop: CASSFGAYEQYF. The CDR3 DNA reads as TGTGCCAGCAGTTTTGGTGCCTACGAGCAGTACTTC.

This chain connects TRBV7-2 to TRBJ1-1, with D unclear. V was cut by 2 bases and J by 8 bases, with 12 bases left in between. The CDR3 totals 13 residues. Germline V gives CDR1 SGHTA, CDR2 FQGNSA. The CDR3 sequence is CASSLILSREAFF. The CDR3, as DNA: TGTGCCAGCAGCTTAATACTATCCAGAGAAGCTTTCTTT.

The chain is built from TRBV5-4 and TRBJ2-3; 15 bases agree with TRBD2. CDR3 length: 16 amino acids. The junction had 4 bases not matched to a gene; V was cut back by 3 bases and J by 5 bases. From germline, CDR1 is SGHNT and CDR2 YYREEE (reference sequence). CDR3 sequence: CASSSRTSGRVDTQYF. The DNA of the CDR3 is TGTGCCAGCAGCTCCCGGACTAGCGGGAGGGTAGATACGCAGTATTTT.